This T cell receptor beta chain was observed in a study of T cells in Graves' hyperthyroidism and ophthalmopathy. Notes on the study in general: The authors' 13 V-J model separated ophthalmopathy from stable hyperthyroidism.

RNA transcripts gave rise to amplified TCR beta CDR3 regions. Initially, a first-round RT-PCR of the TCR CDR3 employed the HTBI primer set. TCRdb ran MiXCR on the multiplex PCR reads and lists one entry per CDR3 protein. The sample shows about 740,000 distinct CDR3 sequences, roughly 15% of them seen only once. Extraction of PBMCs used 10 ml of fresh peripheral blood. Concerning this clonotype itself: Its target is not known.

The CDR3 covers 19 residues. Germline CDR1 and CDR2: LGHNA and YSLEER. V lost 4 bases and J lost 7; bases outside the gene matches: 22. V gene TRBV4-3 combines with J gene TRBJ2-5; 9 bases match TRBD2. The sequenced sample consisted of blood. The clonotype originates from a woman between 18 and 29 years old with Graves' hyperthyroidism. The DNA for the CDR3 is TGCGCCAGCAGCCCCCGGGAGGCTAGCGGGACGGCCGGGGGGGGGACCCAGTACTTC. Its protein is CASSPREASGTAGGGTQYF.